Following are 5 T cell receptor beta chains from one sample sequenced in a study of blood T cell repertoires in COVID-19. Method: immunoSEQ multiplex PCR; TCRdb's copy keeps in-frame clones and lacks some. Of 450,000 or so clones detected, about 88% appear once; the ten largest clones hold 0.9%. Sequencing input: peripheral blood. The origin of the receptors is a man in his late teens or twenties with COVID-19, enrolled during active disease.

This clone was recorded once. This chain uses TRBV5-6 with TRBJ2-7, with D uncertain. Per the germline V gene, CDR1 is SGHDT and CDR2 is YYEEEE. V lost 3 bases, J lost 6 bases, and 10 bases lay in between. This CDR3 spans 12 amino acids. CDR3 DNA sequence: TGTGCCAGCAGCTCCGTCGTCAGCGAGCAGTACTTC. It yields the protein CASSSVVSEQYF.

This chain links TRBV15 with TRBJ2-5; a possible D gene is TRBD2 (7 bases). V was shortened by 6 bases and J by 3 bases, with 17 bases between the two germline ends. CDR3 size: 15 residues. Germline lookup yields CDR1 LNHNV and CDR2 YYDKDF (reference sequence). CDR3 sequence: CATRSAGAGEETQYF. In nucleotides, the CDR3 is TGTGCCACCAGAAGCGCGGGGGCGGGGGAAGAGACCCAGTACTTC.

V is TRBV6-5 and J is TRBJ2-7; 9 nucleotides align to TRBD2. V lost 6 bases to trimming and J lost 6 bases; unmatched junction nucleotides: 3. The germline CDR1 and CDR2 sequences are MNHEY and SVGAGI. The CDR3 has 12 residues. The CDR3 is CASRMTSGEQYF. CDR3 DNA sequence: TGTGCCAGCAGAATGACTAGCGGCGAGCAGTACTTC.

The gene calls are TRBV5-5 and TRBJ1-3, with D perhaps TRBD1 (6 bases). Trimming took 4 bases from V and 0 from J, leaving 11 bases between them. The CDR3 length is 15 residues. Germline CDR1 SGHKS, CDR2 YYEKEE (reference sequence). The CDR3 here is CASSAVDSSGNTIYF. In DNA form, the CDR3 reads TGTGCCAGCAGCGCGGTGGACAGCTCTGGAAACACCATATATTTT.

The chain uses TRBV11-3 and TRBJ2-5, with 7 positions matching TRBD1. Trimming at V came to 4 bases and at J to 5 bases, leaving 7 bases not matched to a gene. This CDR3 has 14 residues. CDR1 and CDR2 from the germline V gene are SGHNT and YENEEA. CDR3 nucleotide sequence: TGTGCCAGCAGCTCCCGACAGGGACGGGAGACCCAGTACTTC. Amino acid sequence: CASSSRQGRETQYF.